The clone carrying this T cell receptor (beta chain) was detected many times. Its antigen is unknown. This sample was taken from a study of T-cell memory formation after mild COVID-19. V lost 4 bases to trimming and J lost 5 bases; unmatched junction nucleotides: 16. Germline V gene data show CDR1 as LGHNA and CDR2 as YNFKEQ. The CDR3 is made up of 17 amino acids. The study, taken as a whole, reports: CD4+ contracting clones were found mainly in CM and EM, and CD8+ ones in EMRA.

TCRdb itself ran the 5' RACE reads through MiXCR, one entry per CDR3 protein. The data contain around 320,000 distinct CDR3 sequences, 14% of them seen just once; the ten biggest clones take up around 20%. Sequencing was performed on PBMCs or a T cell subset sorted from them (not recorded which). The source is a man aged 18 to 35 who had mild COVID-19 (a few samples of this study predate the infection). Cell type and time point are not known. The rearrangement uses TRBV4-2 and TRBJ2-5; 7 nucleotides line up with TRBD1. In DNA form, the CDR3 reads TGTGCCAGCAGCCTCCACCCCCGGGACAGCGCAGGGGAGACCCAGTACTTC. It encodes CASSLHPRDSAGETQYF.